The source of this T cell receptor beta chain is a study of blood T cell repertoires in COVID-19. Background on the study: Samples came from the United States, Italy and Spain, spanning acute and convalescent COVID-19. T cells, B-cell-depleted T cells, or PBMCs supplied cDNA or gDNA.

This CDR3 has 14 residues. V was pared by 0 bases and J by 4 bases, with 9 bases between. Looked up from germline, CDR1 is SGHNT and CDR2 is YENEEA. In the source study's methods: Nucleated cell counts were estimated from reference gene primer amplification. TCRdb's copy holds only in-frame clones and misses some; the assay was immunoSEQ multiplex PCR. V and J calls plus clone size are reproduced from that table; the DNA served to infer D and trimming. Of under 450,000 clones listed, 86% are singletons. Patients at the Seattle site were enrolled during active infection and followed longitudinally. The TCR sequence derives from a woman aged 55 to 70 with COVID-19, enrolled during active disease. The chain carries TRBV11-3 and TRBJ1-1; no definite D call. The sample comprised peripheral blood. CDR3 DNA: TGTGCCAGCAGCTTAGATCGGGGTGGCACTGAAGCTTTCTTT. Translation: CASSLDRGGTEAFF.